The 31 T cell receptor beta chains below all came from one sample that was sequenced in a study of cytomegalovirus exposure and HLA in healthy donors (dated by TCRdb to 2017 to 2019). Receptors were amplified or captured by the immunoSEQ multiplex PCR assay. TCRdb's version of the immuneACCESS table is confined to in-frame rearrangements and falls short of the full clone set. An unresolved V gene accounts for under half of the shortfall where checked; the remainder is of unknown origin. The sample includes under 200,000 clones, with around 80% observed a single time. The ten biggest clones cover roughly 1.2% of the sample. Sequenced: PBMCs. Receptors were obtained from a woman in her twenties or thirties in good health and CMV-seronegative.

The rearrangement joins TRBV7-9 to TRBJ2-5; TRBD2 matches 10 bases. Germline CDR1 is SEHNR and CDR2 is FQNEAQ (reference sequence). Losses at the gene ends were 3 bases for V and 5 bases for J; bases not matched to a gene: 12. This CDR3 comprises 17 residues. CDR3 nucleotides: TGTGCCAGCAGCTTGTCGGTGCTAGCGGGAGTATCGGAGACCCAGTACTTC. The encoded protein is CASSLSVLAGVSETQYF.

The rearrangement links TRBV2 to TRBJ2-1, with D possibly TRBD1 on 6 matching bases. This CDR3 contains 13 residues. Trimming shortened V by 1 base and J by 8 bases, and 9 bases separated the two germline ends. Per the germline V gene, CDR1 is SNHLY and CDR2 is FYNNEI. The CDR3 loop reads CASSEDSGDEQFF. CDR3 coding DNA: TGTGCCAGCAGTGAAGACTCAGGGGATGAGCAGTTCTTC.

In this sample, this clone turned up a few times. This chain connects TRBV6-1 to TRBJ1-2, with D possibly TRBD1 on 5 matching bases. CDR1 and CDR2 (germline): MNHNS, SASEGT. The CDR3 runs to 15 residues. Trimming pared 1 base from V and 3 bases from J, leaving 12 bases between. DNA of the CDR3: TGTGCCAGCAGTGAAGTGGCAGGGATGGACTATGGCTACACCTTC. It translates to CASSEVAGMDYGYTF.

This chain links TRBV6-5 with TRBJ1-4, with 10 bases matching TRBD1. Germline CDR1 reads MNHEY; CDR2 reads SVGAGI. The J segment lost 7 bases and the V segment lost 2 bases, leaving 4 bases of the junction unmatched. The CDR3 has 15 residues. For the CDR3, the DNA is TGTGCCAGCAGTTACAGCCGACAGGGGGCTGAAAAACTGTTTTTT. Amino acid sequence: CASSYSRQGAEKLFF.

The V call is TRBV6-4, the J call TRBJ2-7; 8 bases map to TRBD1. V was pared by 6 bases and J by 2 bases, with 6 bases of the junction left unmatched. The CDR3 sequence is 14 residues long. The germline gives CDR1 MRHNA, CDR2 SNTAGT. This CDR3 reads CASRDFRGPYEQYF. CDR3 sequence (DNA): TGTGCCAGCAGGGATTTCAGGGGGCCCTACGAGCAGTACTTC.

This clone was seen only once. Here the CDR3 DNA reads TGTGCCAGCAGCCAAGACCGTCGACAGACCTACGAGCAGTACTTC. This translates into CASSQDRRQTYEQYF. The rearrangement uses TRBV14 and TRBJ2-7; tentative D call: TRBD1 (5 bases). In germline, CDR1 is SGHDN, CDR2 FVKESK. V was trimmed by 0 bases and J by 2 bases, leaving 11 bases between them. The CDR3 spans 15 residues.

In this sample, this clone turned up a few times. The V and J genes are TRBV29-1 and TRBJ1-2; no reliable D call. Germline V CDR1 and CDR2: SQVTM, ANQGSEA. V lost 5 bases, J lost 7 bases, and 14 bases lay in between. The CDR3 contains 12 residues. The DNA of the CDR3 is TGCAGCGTTAACGCACGGTTCGGTGGCTACACCTTC. This sequence encodes CSVNARFGGYTF.

V usage is TRBV6-1 and J usage is TRBJ1-1, with D possibly TRBD1 on 6 matching bases. CDR1 and CDR2 (germline): MNHNS, SASEGT. With 5 bases removed from V and 5 bases from J, the gap between germline ends came to 15 bases. There are 14 residues in the CDR3. The CDR3 reads CASSNTGLGTEAFF. For the CDR3, the DNA is TGTGCCAGCAGTAATACAGGGCTAGGGACTGAAGCTTTCTTT.

This chain's CDR3 is CASSLDSNEKLFF. CDR3 in DNA: TGCGCCAGCAGCTTGGACTCTAATGAAAAACTGTTTTTT. V usage is TRBV5-1 and J usage is TRBJ1-4; no clear D. Per the germline V gene, CDR1 is SGHRS and CDR2 is YFSETQ. Trimming left V 0 bases short and J 3 bases short, with 3 bases between. CDR3 length: 13 residues.

The chain links TRBV30 to TRBJ1-1; D gene ambiguous. This CDR3 is built from 14 residues. Trimming left V 4 bases short and J 2 bases short, with 14 bases between. Germline CDR1 is GTSNPN and CDR2 is SVGIG (reference sequence). CDR3 DNA: TGTGCCTGGATTTCGGGAGGGTACAACACTGAAGCTTTCTTT. This sequence encodes CAWISGGYNTEAFF. The variable domain in full, with the rest retrieved from reference TRBV30 and TRBJ1-1, is SQTIHQWPATLVQPVGSPLSLECTVEGTSNPNLYWYRQAAGRGLQLLFYSVGIGQISSEVPQNLSASRPQDRQFILSSKKLLLSDSGFYLCAWISGGYNTEAFFGQGTRLTVV.

The V and J genes are TRBV28 and TRBJ1-6, with no clear D. The CDR3 has 14 residues. V gave up 3 bases and J gave up 4 bases, with 7 bases separating them. Germline values: CDR1 MDHEN, CDR2 SYDVKM. Written as DNA, the CDR3 is TGTGCCAGCAGTTTGCGGCGATATAATTCACCCCTCCACTTT. Translation: CASSLRRYNSPLHF.

The rearrangement joins TRBV4-1 to TRBJ2-5; the match to TRBD2 covers 7 bases. This CDR3 spans 14 amino acids. Looked up from germline, CDR1 is MGHRA and CDR2 is YSYEKL. V lost 0 bases, J lost 5 bases, and 3 bases stayed unmatched. The CDR3 is CASSQEGGRETQYF. The CDR3 DNA reads TGCGCCAGCAGCCAAGAGGGGGGGAGGGAGACCCAGTACTTC.

This clone was found once. The gene calls are TRBV25-1 and TRBJ1-1; D call uncertain. Trimming took 2 bases from V and 2 from J, leaving 6 bases between them. Per germline, CDR1 MGHDK and CDR2 SYGVNS. This CDR3 region has 13 residues. The CDR3 reads CASSEQTNTEAFF. Written as DNA, the CDR3 is TGTGCCAGCAGTGAACAGACTAACACTGAAGCTTTCTTT.

V usage is TRBV7-9 and J usage is TRBJ2-3; D is unclear. This CDR3 spans 13 amino acids. Germline CDR1 and CDR2: SEHNR and FQNEAQ (reference sequence). Trimming stripped 6 bases from V and 0 bases from J, with 7 bases between. The CDR3 region is CASRRLSTDTQYF. The CDR3 coding sequence is TGTGCCAGCAGGAGACTGAGCACAGATACGCAGTATTTT. Looking up the rest from reference TRBV7-9 and TRBJ2-3 gives the full variable domain: DTGVSQNPRHKITKRGQNVTFRCDPISEHNRLYWYRQTLGQGPEFLTYFQNEAQLEKSRLLSDRFSAERPKGSFSTLEIQRTEQGDSAMYLCASRRLSTDTQYFGPGTRLTVL.

The CDR3 DNA is TGTGCCAGCAGCCTCTCTCATGGAGGGGGGGAAAGCAATCAGCCCCAGCATTTT. It translates to CASSLSHGGGESNQPQHF. The genes are TRBV5-6 and TRBJ1-5; possible D gene TRBD1, 6 bases. V shed 4 bases and J shed 1 base, with 21 bases lying between them. The length of the CDR3 is 18 residues. The germline CDR1 and CDR2 sequences are SGHDT and YYEEEE.

The chain carries TRBV15 and TRBJ2-4, with a weak D call TRBD2 (7 bases). Trimming took 5 bases from V and 0 from J, leaving 8 bases between them. Looked up from germline, CDR1 is LNHNV and CDR2 is YYDKDF (reference sequence). There are 14 residues in the CDR3. The CDR3 region has the DNA TGTGCCACCAGCGCGGGGGCAGCCAAAAACATTCAGTACTTC. Translating it yields CATSAGAAKNIQYF.

This clone turned up a few times. CDR3: CASSRDSTEAFF. Here the CDR3 DNA reads TGTGCCAGCAGCAGGGACTCCACTGAAGCTTTCTTT. The chain recombines TRBV2 with TRBJ1-1; TRBD1 is a possible D gene (5 bases). V was cut by 6 bases and J by 4 bases, with 9 bases left in between. There are 12 residues in the CDR3. CDR1 and CDR2 from the germline V gene are SNHLY and FYNNEI.

The V call is TRBV30, the J call TRBJ1-1, with TRBD1 as a possible D gene (5 bases). V lost 0 bases and J 7 bases, leaving 12 bases between the germline ends. The CDR3 length is 13 residues. Germline lookup yields CDR1 GTSNPN and CDR2 SVGIG (reference sequence). The CDR3 DNA is TGTGCCTGGAGTGTTGGTCAGGGTTTTGAAGCTTTCTTT. Its protein is CAWSVGQGFEAFF.

A single count supports this clone. The chain uses TRBV4-1 and TRBJ1-1; D gene unclear. CDR1 is MGHRA, CDR2 YSYEKL, per germline. The CDR3 is 14 residues long. V lost 2 bases and J lost 5, with 12 bases in between. In DNA form, the CDR3 reads TGCGCCAGCAGCCAATTTCGAGGTAGTACTGAAGCTTTCTTT. Amino acid sequence: CASSQFRGSTEAFF.

This clone was found a few times. CDR3 in DNA: TGTGCTAGTGGTAGACTAGCGGGAAGGCGCTTGGGGTACGAGCAGTACTTC. This encodes CASGRLAGRRLGYEQYF. The chain joins TRBV12-5 to TRBJ2-7; 11 nucleotides line up with TRBD2. Germline V gene sequence: CDR1 LGHNT, CDR2 FRNRAP. The junction had 13 bases not matched to a gene; V was cut back by 5 bases and J by 4 bases. This CDR3 spans 17 amino acids. Complete variable domain (other parts from reference TRBV12-5 and TRBJ2-7): DARVTQTPRHKVTEMGQEVTMRCQPILGHNTVFWYRQTMMQGLELLAYFRNRAPLDDSGMPKDRFSAEMPDATLATLKIQPSEPRDSAVYFCASGRLAGRRLGYEQYFGPGTRLTVT.

V gene TRBV5-6 combines with J gene TRBJ2-7; 7 bases line up with TRBD1. The trim removed 4 bases at V and 0 bases at J, leaving 10 bases unmatched. The V gene's germline CDR1 is SGHDT and CDR2 YYEEEE. The CDR3 totals 16 residues. The CDR3 sequence: CASSHDRVGSSYEQYF. The DNA for the CDR3 is TGTGCCAGCAGCCACGACAGGGTAGGATCCTCCTACGAGCAGTACTTC.

V and J are TRBV4-1 and TRBJ2-7, with D possibly TRBD2 on 6 matching bases. This CDR3 has 14 residues. CDR1 and CDR2 from the germline V gene are MGHRA and YSYEKL. The V end was cut by 4 bases, the J end by 3 bases, with 13 bases between. The CDR3 DNA reads as TGCGCCAGCAGCCCACGGGAGCCTAACTACGAGCAGTACTTC. Amino acids: CASSPREPNYEQYF.

This chain joins TRBV5-1 and TRBJ2-3; 9 nucleotides align to TRBD1. This CDR3 is 15 amino acids long. Per germline, CDR1 SGHRS and CDR2 YFSETQ. V lost 0 bases to trimming and J lost 4 bases; unmatched junction nucleotides: 3. CDR3 in amino acids: CASSLDGTGSDTQYF. The CDR3 DNA is TGCGCCAGCAGCTTGGATGGGACAGGGTCAGATACGCAGTATTTT.

The chain recombines TRBV5-4 with TRBJ2-1, with 11 nucleotides matching TRBD2. Germline lookup yields CDR1 SGHNT and CDR2 YYREEE (reference sequence). The CDR3 spans 15 residues. V trimming: 2 bases; J trimming: 5 bases; junction bases outside the gene matches: 3. CDR3 sequence reads: CASSFSGGANNEQFF. Written as DNA, the CDR3 is TGTGCCAGCAGCTTTAGCGGGGGGGCTAACAATGAGCAGTTCTTC.

The rearrangement links TRBV5-1 to TRBJ1-1, with 7 positions matching TRBD1. The CDR3 covers 14 residues. CDR1 and CDR2 (germline): SGHRS, YFSETQ. Trimming cost V 2 bases and J 4 bases; bases outside gene matches: 5. CDR3 in amino acids: CASSLGGQATEAFF. CDR3 DNA sequence: TGCGCCAGCAGCTTAGGGGGCCAGGCCACTGAAGCTTTCTTT. Filled out from reference TRBV5-1 and TRBJ1-1, the complete variable domain reads KAGVTQTPRYLIKTRGQQVTLSCSPISGHRSVSWYQQTPGQGLQFLFEYFSETQRNKGNFPGRFSGRQFSNSRSEMNVSTLELGDSALYLCASSLGGQATEAFFGQGTRLTVV.

V gene TRBV4-1 combines with J gene TRBJ2-7; D is ambiguous. The CDR3 runs to 14 residues. Per the germline V gene, CDR1 is MGHRA and CDR2 is YSYEKL. The V end lost 1 base, the J end lost 1 base, and 8 bases lay between the germline ends. Written as DNA, the CDR3 is TGCGCCAGCAGCCAAGGAACGGTTTCCTACGAGCAGTACTTC. It specifies CASSQGTVSYEQYF.

This clone was detected once. The chain is built from TRBV29-1 and TRBJ2-7; D is perhaps TRBD2 (6 bases). The V gene lost 4 bases and the J gene lost 2 bases, with 15 bases spanning the gap. Germline assignment: CDR1 SQVTM and CDR2 ANQGSEA. The CDR3 contains 14 residues. The CDR3 protein is CSVGFAGPPYEQYF. CDR3 in DNA: TGCAGCGTTGGCTTCGCGGGACCCCCCTACGAGCAGTACTTC.

This clone was seen only once. The rearrangement links TRBV10-3 to TRBJ2-1; 7 bases map to TRBD2. This CDR3 spans 12 amino acids. V shed 5 bases and J 5 bases; nucleotides not matched to a gene: 0. Germline V CDR1 and CDR2: ENHRY, SYGVKD. The CDR3 DNA reads as TGTGCCATCAGTCTAGCGGACAATGAGCAGTTCTTC. It codes for CAISLADNEQFF.

This chain joins TRBV28 and TRBJ2-7; D is uncertain. The CDR3 covers 13 residues. V was pared by 1 base and J by 5 bases, with 9 bases between. The germline V gene has CDR1 MDHEN and CDR2 SYDVKM. The CDR3 DNA follows: TGTGCCAGCAGTTTATTGAGAGGCCACGAGCAGTACTTC. Amino acid sequence: CASSLLRGHEQYF. The full variable domain, completed using reference TRBV28 and TRBJ2-7, is DVKVTQSSRYLVKRTGEKVFLECVQDMDHENMFWYRQDPGLGLRLIYFSYDVKMKEKGDIPEGYSVSREKKERFSLILESASTNQTSMYLCASSLLRGHEQYFGPGTRLTVT.

This clone was counted at least ten times. This chain uses TRBV6-6 with TRBJ2-5, with 11 nucleotides matching TRBD1. Germline loops: CDR1 MNHNY, CDR2 SVGAGI (reference sequence). The V segment lost 0 bases and the J segment 9 bases; nucleotides outside the gene matches: 9. The CDR3 runs to 16 residues. The CDR3 DNA is TGTGCCAGCAGTTACTCGATTTTCAGGACAGGGGGCTCCCAGTACTTC. It codes for CASSYSIFRTGGSQYF.

The gene calls are TRBV5-1 and TRBJ1-5, with 8 bases lining up with TRBD1. The CDR3 sequence is 17 residues long. The J segment lost 0 bases and the V segment lost 0 bases, leaving 5 bases of the junction unmatched. Germline V lookup: CDR1 SGHRS, CDR2 YFSETQ. The CDR3 nucleotides are TGCGCCAGCAGCTTGGGGGGACAGGAACTTAGCAATCAGCCCCAGCATTTT. This gives the protein CASSLGGQELSNQPQHF.